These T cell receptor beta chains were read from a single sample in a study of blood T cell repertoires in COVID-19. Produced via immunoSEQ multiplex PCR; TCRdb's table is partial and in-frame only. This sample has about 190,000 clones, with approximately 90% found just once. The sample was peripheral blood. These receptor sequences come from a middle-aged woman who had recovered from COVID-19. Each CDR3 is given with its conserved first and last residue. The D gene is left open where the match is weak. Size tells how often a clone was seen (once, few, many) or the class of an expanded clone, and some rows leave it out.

CASSLTYEQYF TGTGCCAGCAGTCTTACCTACGAGCAGTACTTC NA TRBV2 11 TRBJ2-7 NA
CASSQDRPGLAGEQYF TGCGCCAGCAGCCAAGATCGCCCGGGACTAGCGGGCGAGCAGTACTTC NA TRBV4-1 16 TRBJ2-7 TRBD2
CASSRGGETQYF TGTGCCAGCAGTAGGGGGGGGGAGACCCAGTACTTC NA TRBV6-5 12 TRBJ2-5 NA
CASSQGTTYNSPLHF TGTGCCAGCAGTCAGGGGACTACCTATAATTCACCCCTCCACTTT once TRBV6-6 15 TRBJ1-6 NA
CASSQDSRLGLADLTDTQYF TGCGCCAGCAGCCAAGATTCTCGGTTGGGGCTAGCGGATCTCACAGATACGCAGTATTTT NA TRBV4-3 20 TRBJ2-3 TRBD2
CASGLSTGVNTEAFF TGTGCCAGCGGATTAAGTACAGGGGTGAACACTGAAGCTTTCTTT NA TRBV28 15 TRBJ1-1 TRBD1
CASSLGIGTSGHNEQFF TGTGCCAGCAGCTTAGGGATTGGGACTAGCGGCCACAATGAGCAGTTCTTC NA TRBV11-3 17 TRBJ2-1 TRBD2
CAWSDGRDSPFF TGTGCCTGGAGCGACGGCCGGGACAGTCCGTTCTTC NA TRBV30 12 TRBJ2-1 TRBD1
CASSQGLEQFF TGTGCCAGCAGCCAAGGACTTGAGCAGTTCTTC NA TRBV3-1/TRBV3-2 11 TRBJ2-1 NA
CASSYFINSYGYTF TGTGCCAGCAGTTACTTTATCAACAGCTATGGCTACACCTTC few TRBV6-5 14 TRBJ1-2 NA
CASSLVQDGNTIYF TGCGCCAGCAGCTTGGTACAGGACGGAAACACCATATATTTT once TRBV5-1 14 TRBJ1-3 NA
CASSQDRAAAGGRDEQYF TGCGCCAGCAGCCAAGATCGTGCGGCCGCGGGAGGTCGCGACGAGCAGTACTTC NA TRBV4-3 18 TRBJ2-7 TRBD2
CASSLVYERDGETQYF TGTGCCAGCAGCTTAGTATACGAGCGGGACGGGGAGACCCAGTACTTC few TRBV7-8 16 TRBJ2-5 TRBD2
CASSTRTIKNTEAFF TGTGCCAGTAGTACCCGGACAATCAAGAACACTGAAGCTTTCTTT NA TRBV19 15 TRBJ1-1 NA
CASRRSVTNEKLFF TGTGCCAGCAGGAGGTCGGTGACTAATGAAAAACTGTTTTTT NA TRBV6-5 14 TRBJ1-4 NA
CASRTLGGAAEIWGGYTF TGTGCCAGCAGAACCCTAGGGGGCGCAGCGGAGATTTGGGGTGGCTACACCTTC NA TRBV19 18 TRBJ1-2 TRBD1
CASSPQGVNTEAFF TGTGCCAGCTCACCACAAGGAGTGAACACTGAAGCTTTCTTT NA TRBV18 14 TRBJ1-1 NA
CASSPTSRSTDTQYF TGTGCCAGCTCACCGACTAGTAGAAGCACAGATACGCAGTATTTT NA TRBV18 15 TRBJ2-3 NA
CAISASGSNEQFF TGTGCCATCAGTGCGAGCGGGAGCAACGAGCAGTTCTTC once TRBV10-3 13 TRBJ2-1 TRBD2
CASSLLGIHPGEQYF TGTGCCAGCAGCTTACTAGGCATTCATCCGGGCGAGCAGTACTTC NA TRBV7-9 15 TRBJ2-7 NA
CASSFAGDNEQFF TGTGCCAGCAGTTTCGCGGGAGACAATGAGCAGTTCTTC NA TRBV12-3/TRBV12-4 13 TRBJ2-1 TRBD2
CASSDRQGKNSPLHF TGTGCCAGCAGTGACAGACAGGGAAAAAATTCACCCCTCCACTTT NA TRBV6-1 15 TRBJ1-6 TRBD1
CASSSQGDTQYF TGTGCCAGCAGCTCTCAGGGAGATACGCAGTATTTT NA TRBV3-1/TRBV3-2 12 TRBJ2-3 NA
CAISEDRFYGYTF TGTGCCATCAGTGAGGACAGATTTTATGGCTACACCTTC few TRBV10-3 13 TRBJ1-2 NA
CASSSQGFAYNEQFF TGTGCCAGCAGTTCACAGGGGTTCGCCTACAATGAGCAGTTCTTC NA TRBV28 15 TRBJ2-1 TRBD1
CAWRSSGYEQYF TGTGCCTGGAGGAGTAGCGGCTACGAGCAGTACTTC once TRBV30 12 TRBJ2-7 NA
CASSSRTSGRAWEQFF TGTGCCAGCAGTTCAAGGACTAGCGGGAGGGCCTGGGAGCAGTTCTTC NA TRBV7-2 16 TRBJ2-1 TRBD2
CASSYSSGSFYEQYF TGTGCCAGCAGTTATTCTAGCGGGAGCTTTTACGAGCAGTACTTC NA TRBV6-2/TRBV6-3 15 TRBJ2-7 TRBD2